The sequence of this TCR beta chain was determined in a study of OX40 agonist ivuxolimab in advanced cancers. Study as a whole: Across the patients, intravenous ivuxolimab was delivered every 2 weeks at 0.01 to 10 mg/kg. Study observations and caveats: Nonresponders included some who also had low normalized T-cell clonal expansion.

In the case of this clone: Its antigen is currently unknown.

Assay used: immunoSEQ multiplex PCR; TCRdb lists only in-frame clones, some missing. This sample has around 62,000 clones, with about 89% found just once. V lost 10 bases and J lost 0, with 11 bases in between. The CDR3 is made up of 13 amino acids. CDR1 and CDR2 from the germline V gene are MDHEN and SYDVKM. The receptor was derived from an adult with an advanced solid tumor such as melanoma, head and neck, liver or kidney cancer. The sample consisted of CD4+ or CD8+ T cells sorted from blood, taken in a trial of the OX40 agonist ivuxolimab. The chain recombines TRBV28 with TRBJ2-3; D unresolved. As DNA, the CDR3 is TGTGCCAACGGACGGGCTAGCACAGATACGCAGTATTTT. Translated: CANGRASTDTQYF.